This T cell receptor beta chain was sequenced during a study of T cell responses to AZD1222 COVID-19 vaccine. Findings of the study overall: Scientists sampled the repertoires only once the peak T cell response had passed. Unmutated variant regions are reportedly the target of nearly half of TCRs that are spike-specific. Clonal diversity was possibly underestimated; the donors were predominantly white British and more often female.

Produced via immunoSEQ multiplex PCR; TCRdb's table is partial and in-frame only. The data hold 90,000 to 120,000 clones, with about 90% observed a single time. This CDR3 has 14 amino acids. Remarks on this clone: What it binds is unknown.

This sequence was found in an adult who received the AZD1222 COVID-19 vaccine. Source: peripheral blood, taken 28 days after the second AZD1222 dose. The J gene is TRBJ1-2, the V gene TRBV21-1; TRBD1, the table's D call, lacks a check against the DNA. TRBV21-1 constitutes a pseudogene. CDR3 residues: CASSRTQSNYGYTF. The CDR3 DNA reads TGTGCCAGCAGCCGGACACAATCTAACTATGGCTACACCTTC.